This is a list of T cell receptor beta chains from one sample in a study of T cell responses to AZD1222 COVID-19 vaccine. Produced via immunoSEQ multiplex PCR; TCRdb's table is partial and in-frame only. The sample lists around 150,000 clones, around 94% occurring once. Specimen: peripheral blood, collected 28 days after the second AZD1222 dose. All receptors come from an adult who received the AZD1222 COVID-19 vaccine. Both conserved end residues are part of each CDR3. D genes are given only for firm matches. Size is stated for part of the rows, as once, few or many counts, or as a class when the clone is expanded.

CDR3nt | CDR3aa | d_gene | v_gene | abundance | len | j_gene
TGTGCCAGTAGTCCAGGACCGCAGGGTAGGGCGAACACCGGGGAGCTGTTTTTT | CASSPGPQGRANTGELFF | NA | TRBV19 | NA | 18 | TRBJ2-2
TGTGCCAGCAGTTTGTTTGACGGCACTGAAGCTTTCTTT | CASSLFDGTEAFF | NA | TRBV27 | NA | 13 | TRBJ1-1
TGTGCCAGCAGCCTAGCGGGGGTTACTGAAGCTTTCTTT | CASSLAGVTEAFF | NA | TRBV5-4 | NA | 13 | TRBJ1-1
TGCGCCAGCAGCTTGGTCGGGGGCGGACACACAGATACGCAGTATTTT | CASSLVGGGHTDTQYF | NA | TRBV5-1 | NA | 16 | TRBJ2-3
TGTGCCACCAGTGATTCACGGGGAGGGAATCAGCCCCAGCATTTT | CATSDSRGGNQPQHF | NA | TRBV24-1 | NA | 15 | TRBJ1-5
TGTGCCAGCAGTTTAGGGACGGGTCGTTACGAGCAGTACTTC | CASSLGTGRYEQYF | NA | TRBV27 | NA | 14 | TRBJ2-7
TGTGCCAGCAGTTCTACAGGGGGCTTGTCTGGGGCCAACGTCCTGACTTTC | CASSSTGGLSGANVLTF | TRBD1 | TRBV28 | NA | 17 | TRBJ2-6
TGTGCCAGCAGCCCCGGGGGCACTGAAGCTTTCTTT | CASSPGGTEAFF | NA | TRBV7-9 | NA | 12 | TRBJ1-1
TGTGCCAGCAGCTTTCTGACAGGGGGGTATGAAAAACTGTTTTTT | CASSFLTGGYEKLFF | TRBD1 | TRBV7-9 | NA | 15 | TRBJ1-4
TGCGCCAGCAGCTGGACACCTAGCAATCAGCCCCAGCATTTT | CASSWTPSNQPQHF | NA | TRBV4-1 | NA | 14 | TRBJ1-5
TGTGCCAGCCGGTCCGGGGCTGTACCAACTAATGAAAAACTGTTTTTT | CASRSGAVPTNEKLFF | NA | TRBV28 | NA | 16 | TRBJ1-4
TGTGCCAGCAGCTTATCCCAGGGAATGGTCGCGTACTTC | CASSLSQGMVAYF | NA | TRBV7-8 | NA | 13 | TRBJ2-7
TGCGCCAGCAGCCAAGTGGGGGGACTAAATGAAAAACTGTTTTTT | CASSQVGGLNEKLFF | NA | TRBV4-1 | few | 15 | TRBJ1-4
TGCGCCAGCAGACCAGGGGGAAGGTTGAACACTGAAGCTTTCTTT | CASRPGGRLNTEAFF | TRBD1 | TRBV5-1 | NA | 15 | TRBJ1-1
TGTGCCAGCTCACCAGCCAGCGGAACTGTCTACAATGAGCAGTTCTTC | CASSPASGTVYNEQFF | NA | TRBV18 | once | 16 | TRBJ2-1
TGTGCCAGCAGCGTAGAAGGAGGAGCGGGAGGCCCCTCAGATACGCAGTATTTT | CASSVEGGAGGPSDTQYF | TRBD2 | TRBV9 | NA | 18 | TRBJ2-3
TGTGCCAGCAAGGGGAGATACATTCAGTACTTC | CASKGRYIQYF | NA | TRBV27 | NA | 11 | TRBJ2-4
TGTGCCAGCAGGTCGTCCCCTGGGGCCAACGTCCTGACTTTC | CASRSSPGANVLTF | NA | TRBV28 | NA | 14 | TRBJ2-6
TGTGCCAGCAGCCCCGGACTAGCGGAAACCGGGGAGCTGTTTTTT | CASSPGLAETGELFF | TRBD2 | TRBV7-7 | NA | 15 | TRBJ2-2